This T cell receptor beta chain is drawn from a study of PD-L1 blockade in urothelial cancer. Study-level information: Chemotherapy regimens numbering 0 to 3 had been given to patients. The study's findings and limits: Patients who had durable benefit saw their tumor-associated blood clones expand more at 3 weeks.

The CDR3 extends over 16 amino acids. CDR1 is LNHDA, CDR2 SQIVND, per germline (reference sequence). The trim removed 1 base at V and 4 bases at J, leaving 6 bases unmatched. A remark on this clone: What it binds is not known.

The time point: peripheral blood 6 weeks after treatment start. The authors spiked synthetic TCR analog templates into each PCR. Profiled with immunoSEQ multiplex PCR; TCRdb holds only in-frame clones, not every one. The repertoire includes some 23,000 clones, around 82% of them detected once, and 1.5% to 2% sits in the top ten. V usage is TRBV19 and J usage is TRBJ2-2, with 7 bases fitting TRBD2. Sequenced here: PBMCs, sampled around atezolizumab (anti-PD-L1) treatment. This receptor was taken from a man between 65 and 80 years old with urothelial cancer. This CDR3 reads CASSIGAGVFTGELFF. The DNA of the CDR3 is TGTGCCAGTAGTATAGGGGCGGGAGTGTTCACCGGGGAGCTGTTTTTT. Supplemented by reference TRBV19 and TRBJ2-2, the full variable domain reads DGGITQSPKYLFRKEGQNVTLSCEQNLNHDAMYWYRQDPGQGLRLIYYSQIVNDFQKGDIAEGYSVSREKKESFPLTVTSAQKNPTAFYLCASSIGAGVFTGELFFGEGSRLTVL.